This record looks at one T cell receptor (beta chain) sequence and its context. This entry comes from a study of cytomegalovirus exposure and HLA in healthy donors. Trimming removed 5 bases from V and 6 bases from J; junction bases left unmatched: 8. The CDR3 is 15 amino acids. Germline V lookup: CDR1 SGHTS, CDR2 YDEGEE. This PCR relied on a set of 60 Vbeta primers and 13 Jbeta primers. TCRdb keeps only in-frame clones here, not all; method: immunoSEQ multiplex PCR. The repertoire holds about 93,000 clones, with just under 80% as singletons. The rearrangement joins TRBV5-8 to TRBJ2-3; 11 positions match TRBD2. The receptor's source is a man aged 25 to 40 in good health and CMV-seronegative. The sequenced material came from PBMCs. CDR3 protein: CASRRELAGADTQYF. The CDR3 DNA follows: TGTGCCAGCAGACGCGAACTAGCGGGAGCCGATACGCAGTATTTT.